The present T cell receptor (beta chain) was sequenced within a study of CD8 T cells in ankylosing spondylitis. Study-wide findings and caveats: The study identified a TCR beta motif of eight highly homologous variants that appeared characteristic of ankylosing spondylitis blood. In ankylosing spondylitis patients, matched synovial fluid reportedly showed significant enrichment of disease-linked clones.

Libraries for TCR beta were made by quantitative 5'-RACE with molecular barcodes. TCRdb redid the calling of the 5' RACE reads with MiXCR, one entry per CDR3 protein. Here the sample spans about 160,000 distinct CDR3 sequences, around 43% being singletons. Germline V gene sequence: CDR1 KGHSH, CDR2 LQKENI. V lost 3 bases and J lost 4, with 19 bases in between. This CDR3 region has 16 residues. This clonotype showed up just a few times. Its specificity is not known. The receptor comes from a male donor with ankylosing spondylitis. Sequenced input: synovial fluid, either unsorted or a sorted T cell fraction (not recorded which). This chain links TRBV18 with TRBJ2-7; D is possibly TRBD1 or TRBD2 (5 bases each). The CDR3: CASSPHPWGFPYEQYF. CDR3 bases: TGTGCCAGCTCACCCCATCCGTGGGGGTTCCCTTACGAGCAGTACTTC.